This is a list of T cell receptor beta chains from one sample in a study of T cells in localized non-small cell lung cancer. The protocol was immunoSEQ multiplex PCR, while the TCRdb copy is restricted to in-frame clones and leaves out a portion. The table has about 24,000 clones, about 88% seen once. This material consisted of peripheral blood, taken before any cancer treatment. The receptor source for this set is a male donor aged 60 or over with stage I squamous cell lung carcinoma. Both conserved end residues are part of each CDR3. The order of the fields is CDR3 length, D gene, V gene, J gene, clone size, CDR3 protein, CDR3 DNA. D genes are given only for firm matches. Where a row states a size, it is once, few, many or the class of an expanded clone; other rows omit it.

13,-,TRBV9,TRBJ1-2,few,CASRDYRVEGYTF,TGTGCCAGCAGGGACTACAGGGTGGAGGGCTACACCTTC
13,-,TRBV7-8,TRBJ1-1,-,CASSPAGNTEAFF,TGTGCCAGCAGCCCAGCCGGGAACACTGAAGCTTTCTTT
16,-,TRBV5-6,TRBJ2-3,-,CASSFRSNPSTDTQYF,TGTGCCAGCAGCTTTAGGTCGAACCCGAGCACAGATACGCAGTATTTT
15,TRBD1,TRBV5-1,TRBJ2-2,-,CASSYQGANTGELFF,TGCGCCAGCAGCTACCAGGGGGCCAACACCGGGGAGCTGTTTTTT
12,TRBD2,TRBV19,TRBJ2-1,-,CASSTSGGQQFF,TGTGCCAGTAGTACTAGCGGGGGACAGCAGTTCTTC
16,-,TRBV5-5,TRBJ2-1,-,CASSLTLGFYNNEQFF,TGTGCCAGCAGCCTAACGCTGGGGTTCTATAACAATGAGCAGTTCTTC
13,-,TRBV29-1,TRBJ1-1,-,CSVTKGTNTEAFF,TGCAGCGTTACTAAAGGGACGAACACTGAAGCTTTCTTT
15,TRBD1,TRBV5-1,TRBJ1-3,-,CASSLDGQGTNTIYF,TGCGCCAGCAGCTTGGATGGACAGGGGACAAACACCATATATTTT
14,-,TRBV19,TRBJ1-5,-,CASSFSAGEQPQHF,TGTGCCAGTAGTTTTTCAGCTGGGGAACAGCCCCAGCATTTT
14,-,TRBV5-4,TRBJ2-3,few,CASSLGSSTDTQYF,TGTGCCAGCAGCTTGGGGAGTAGCACAGATACGCAGTATTTT
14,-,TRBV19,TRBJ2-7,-,CASSIGQGTYEQYF,TGTGCCAGTAGTATAGGCCAGGGCACCTACGAGCAGTACTTC
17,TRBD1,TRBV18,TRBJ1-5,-,CASSRGTGGQGNQPQHF,TGTGCCAGCTCAAGAGGGACAGGGGGGCAGGGCAATCAGCCCCAGCATTTT
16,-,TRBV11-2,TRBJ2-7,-,CASSQTRGQQPYEQYF,TGTGCCAGCAGCCAGACCCGAGGACAGCAACCCTACGAGCAGTACTTC
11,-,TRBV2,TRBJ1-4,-,CASSFNEKLFF,TGTGCCAGCAGTTTTAATGAAAAACTGTTTTTT
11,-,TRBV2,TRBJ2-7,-,CASREAGYCNF,TGTGCCAGCAGGGAAGCAGGCTATTGTAACTTC
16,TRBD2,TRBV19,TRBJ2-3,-,CASSSPGGGFTDTQYF,TGTGCCAGTAGTAGTCCTGGCGGGGGTTTCACAGATACGCAGTATTTT
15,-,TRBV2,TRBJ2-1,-,CASSLAEVSYNEQFF,TGTGCCAGCAGTTTAGCGGAGGTCTCCTACAATGAGCAGTTCTTC
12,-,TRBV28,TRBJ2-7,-,CASSLGGAGKYF,TGTGCCAGCAGTTTAGGAGGGGCAGGGAAGTACTTC
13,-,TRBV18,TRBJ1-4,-,CASSPGLNEKLFF,TGTGCCAGCTCACCAGGGTTGAATGAAAAACTGTTTTTT
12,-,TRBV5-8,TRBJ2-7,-,CASSPNADEQYF,TGTGCCAGCAGCCCTAACGCTGACGAGCAGTACTTC
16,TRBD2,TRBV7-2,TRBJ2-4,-,CASSTLAGGKKNIQYF,TGTGCCAGCAGCACACTAGCGGGGGGCAAAAAAAACATTCAGTACTTC
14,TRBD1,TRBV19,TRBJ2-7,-,CASSIAGQGDEQYF,TGTGCCAGTAGTATAGCTGGACAGGGAGACGAGCAGTACTTC
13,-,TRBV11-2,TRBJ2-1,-,CASSLIWEDEQFF,TGTGCCAGCAGCTTAATTTGGGAAGATGAGCAGTTCTTC
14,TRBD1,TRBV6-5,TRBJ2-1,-,CASSRQDRRYEQFF,TGTGCCAGCAGCCGACAGGACAGGAGGTATGAGCAGTTCTTC
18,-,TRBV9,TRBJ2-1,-,CASRELMDCSSSYNEQFF,TGTGCCAGCCGCGAACTAATGGACTGTTCGAGCTCCTACAATGAGCAGTTCTTC
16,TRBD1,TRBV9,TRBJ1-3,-,CASSVEAGGFGNTIYF,TGTGCCAGCAGCGTAGAAGCAGGGGGTTTCGGAAACACCATATATTTT
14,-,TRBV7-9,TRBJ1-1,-,CASTPERGFAEAFF,TGTGCCAGCACCCCCGAACGAGGGTTCGCTGAAGCTTTCTTT
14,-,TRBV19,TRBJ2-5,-,CASSSMASVETQYF,TGTGCCAGTAGTAGTATGGCGTCAGTGGAGACCCAGTACTTC
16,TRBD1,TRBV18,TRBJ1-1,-,CASSPPRTGVNTEAFF,TGTGCCAGCTCACCCCCCCGGACAGGGGTGAACACTGAAGCTTTCTTT
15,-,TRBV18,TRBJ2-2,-,CASSPQGGHTGELFF,TGTGCCAGCTCACCCCAGGGGGGACACACCGGGGAGCTGTTTTTT
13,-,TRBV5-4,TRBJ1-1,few,CASSLDLNTEAFF,TGTGCCAGCAGCCTGGACCTGAACACTGAAGCTTTCTTT
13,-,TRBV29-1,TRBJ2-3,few,CSVEGLEGDTQYF,TGCAGCGTTGAAGGGCTAGAGGGAGATACGCAGTATTTT
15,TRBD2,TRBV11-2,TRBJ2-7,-,CASSLQREAGGEQYF,TGTGCCAGCAGCTTACAGCGGGAGGCGGGGGGTGAGCAGTACTTC
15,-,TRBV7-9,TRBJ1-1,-,CASSLGGQAKTEAFF,TGTGCCAGCAGCTTAGGTGGGCAGGCGAAGACTGAAGCTTTCTTT
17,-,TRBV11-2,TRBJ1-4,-,CASSQSRRAVINEKLFF,TGTGCCAGCAGCCAAAGCAGGAGGGCTGTGATTAATGAAAAACTGTTTTTT
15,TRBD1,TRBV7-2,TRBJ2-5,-,CASSSTGRIWETQYF,TGTGCCAGCAGCTCGACAGGGCGGATATGGGAGACCCAGTACTTC